This TCR beta chain was captured in a study of OX40 agonist ivuxolimab in advanced cancers. Study details: A history of anti-PD-1, anti-PD-L1 or anti-CTLA-4 therapy was acceptable, and 40% had some. Findings and limits, study-wide: More expanded clones were found, on average, in CD8+ than in CD4+ T cells. Expanded peripheral T cells had an undetermined antigen specificity.

In the case of this clone: What it binds is not known.

The repertoire was sequenced with immunoSEQ multiplex PCR; TCRdb's copy has only in-frame clones and lacks some. Of roughly 100,000 clones in the sample, roughly 91% were seen once. The sequenced sample was CD4+ or CD8+ T cells sorted from blood, obtained in a trial of the OX40 agonist ivuxolimab. The clonotype originates from an adult with an advanced solid tumor such as melanoma, head and neck, liver or kidney cancer.

CDR3 in DNA: TGTGCCAGCAGCCCGGGACTAGCGGGAGCGGGAGATACGCAGTATTTT. Translation gives CASSPGLAGAGDTQYF. This chain joins TRBV5-4 and TRBJ2-3, with TRBD2 identical over 14 bases. V trimming: 4 bases; J trimming: 5 bases; junction bases outside the gene matches: 6. The germline CDR1 and CDR2 sequences are SGHNT and YYREEE (reference sequence). This CDR3 has 16 amino acids.